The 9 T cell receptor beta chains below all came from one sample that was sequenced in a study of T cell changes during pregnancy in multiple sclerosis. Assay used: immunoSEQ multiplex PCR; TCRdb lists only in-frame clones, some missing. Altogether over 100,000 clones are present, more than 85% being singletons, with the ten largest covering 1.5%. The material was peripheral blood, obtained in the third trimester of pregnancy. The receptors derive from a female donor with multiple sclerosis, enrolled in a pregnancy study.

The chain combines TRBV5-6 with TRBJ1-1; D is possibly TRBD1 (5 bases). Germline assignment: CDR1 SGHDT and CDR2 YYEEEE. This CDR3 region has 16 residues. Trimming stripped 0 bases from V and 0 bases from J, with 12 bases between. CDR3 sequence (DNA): TGTGCCAGCAGCTTGGGGTGGTCAGGGTTGAACACTGAAGCTTTCTTT. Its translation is CASSLGWSGLNTEAFF.

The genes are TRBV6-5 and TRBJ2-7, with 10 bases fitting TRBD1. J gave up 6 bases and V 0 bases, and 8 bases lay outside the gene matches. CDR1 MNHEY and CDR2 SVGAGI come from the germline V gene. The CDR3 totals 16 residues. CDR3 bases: TGTGCCAGCAGTTACTCATCAGGACAGGGGGGTGCCGAGCAGTACTTC. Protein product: CASSYSSGQGGAEQYF.

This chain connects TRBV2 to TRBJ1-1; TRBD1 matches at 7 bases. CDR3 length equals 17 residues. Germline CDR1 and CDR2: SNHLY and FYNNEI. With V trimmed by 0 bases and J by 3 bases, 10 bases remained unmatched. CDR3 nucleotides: TGTGCCAGCAGTGAAGCGCATCTTGGAAGGGGGCACACTGAAGCTTTCTTT. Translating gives CASSEAHLGRGHTEAFF. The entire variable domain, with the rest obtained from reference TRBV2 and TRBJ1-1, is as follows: EPEVTQTPSHQVTQMGQEVILRCVPISNHLYFYWYRQILGQKVEFLVSFYNNEISEKSEIFDDQFSVERPDGSNFTLKIRSTKLEDSAMYFCASSEAHLGRGHTEAFFGQGTRLTVV.

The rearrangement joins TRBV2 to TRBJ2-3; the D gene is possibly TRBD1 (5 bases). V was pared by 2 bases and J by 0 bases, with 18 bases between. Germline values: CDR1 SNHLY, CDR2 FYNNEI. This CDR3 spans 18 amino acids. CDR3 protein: CASSEPLLSGASTDTQYF. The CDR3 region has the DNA TGTGCCAGCAGTGAACCACTTCTGAGTGGGGCTAGCACAGATACGCAGTATTTT.

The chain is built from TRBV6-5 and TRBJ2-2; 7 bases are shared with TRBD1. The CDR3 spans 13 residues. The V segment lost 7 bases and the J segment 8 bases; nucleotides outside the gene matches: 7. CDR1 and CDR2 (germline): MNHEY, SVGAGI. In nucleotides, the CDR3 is TGTGCCAGCAACGACAGGGTTACAGGGGAGCTGTTTTTT. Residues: CASNDRVTGELFF.

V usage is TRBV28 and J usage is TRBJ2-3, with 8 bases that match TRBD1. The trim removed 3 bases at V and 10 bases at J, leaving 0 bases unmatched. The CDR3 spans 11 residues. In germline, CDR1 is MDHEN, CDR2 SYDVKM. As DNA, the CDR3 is TGTGCCAGCAGTTTCAGGGGGCCGCAGTATTTT. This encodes CASSFRGPQYF. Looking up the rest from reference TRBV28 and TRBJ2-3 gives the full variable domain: DVKVTQSSRYLVKRTGEKVFLECVQDMDHENMFWYRQDPGLGLRLIYFSYDVKMKEKGDIPEGYSVSREKKERFSLILESASTNQTSMYLCASSFRGPQYFGPGTRLTVL.

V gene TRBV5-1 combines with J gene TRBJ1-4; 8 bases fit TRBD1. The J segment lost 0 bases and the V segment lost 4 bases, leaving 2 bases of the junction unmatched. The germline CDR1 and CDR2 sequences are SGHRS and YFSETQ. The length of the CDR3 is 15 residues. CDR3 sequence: CASSIQGATNEKLFF. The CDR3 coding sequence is TGCGCCAGCAGCATACAGGGGGCAACTAATGAAAAACTGTTTTTT.

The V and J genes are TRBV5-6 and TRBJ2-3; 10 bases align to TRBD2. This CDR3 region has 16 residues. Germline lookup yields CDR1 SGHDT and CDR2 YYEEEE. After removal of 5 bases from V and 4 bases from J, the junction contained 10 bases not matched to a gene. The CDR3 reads CASRGFTSGTPDTQYF. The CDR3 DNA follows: TGTGCCAGCAGGGGGTTTACTAGCGGGACTCCAGATACGCAGTATTTT.

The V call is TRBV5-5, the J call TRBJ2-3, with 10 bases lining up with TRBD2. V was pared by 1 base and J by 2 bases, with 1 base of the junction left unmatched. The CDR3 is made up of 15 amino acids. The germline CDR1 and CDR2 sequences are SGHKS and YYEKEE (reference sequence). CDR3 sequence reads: CASSLTSGITDTQYF. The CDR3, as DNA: TGTGCCAGCAGCTTGACTAGCGGGATCACAGATACGCAGTATTTT.